One sample yielded the 22 T cell receptor beta chains listed below, sequenced in a study of blood T cell repertoires in COVID-19. The protocol was immunoSEQ multiplex PCR, while the TCRdb copy is restricted to in-frame clones and leaves out a portion. In the table there are tens of thousands of clones, 86% of which are singletons. Sequences were obtained from peripheral blood. All receptors derive from a human donor with active COVID-19. The donor label of this sample is uncertain.

The chain joins TRBV7-2 to TRBJ2-2; no firm D call. The germline V gene encodes CDR1 SGHTA and CDR2 FQGNSA. The CDR3 runs 16 residues. V was cut by 0 bases and J by 2 bases, with 10 bases left in between. The CDR3 spells CASSLADWINTGELFF. The CDR3 bases are TGTGCCAGCAGCTTAGCCGACTGGATTAACACCGGGGAGCTGTTTTTT. Supplemented by reference TRBV7-2 and TRBJ2-2, the full variable domain reads GAGVSQSPSNKVTEKGKDVELRCDPISGHTALYWYRQSLGQGLEFLIYFQGNSAPDKSGLPSDRFSAERTGGSVSTLTIQRTQQEDSAVYLCASSLADWINTGELFFGEGSRLTVL.

The rearrangement links TRBV11-2 to TRBJ2-5, with TRBD2 identical over 9 bases. V was pared by 2 bases and J by 3 bases, with 4 bases of the junction left unmatched. There are 15 residues in the CDR3. CDR1 and CDR2 (germline): SGHAT, FQNNGV. CDR3 in amino acids: CASSLNPSGEETQYF. As DNA, the CDR3 is TGTGCCAGCAGCTTAAATCCTAGCGGGGAAGAGACCCAGTACTTC.

This chain links TRBV7-2 with TRBJ2-3; no clear D. V lost 4 bases to trimming and J lost 7 bases, with 6 bases between them. This CDR3 has 11 amino acids. Germline CDR1 and CDR2: SGHTA and FQGNSA. The CDR3 protein is CASSSKNTQYF. The CDR3 DNA follows: TGTGCCAGCAGCTCTAAAAATACGCAGTATTTT.

The chain couples TRBV28 to TRBJ2-7; D gene uncertain. With 5 bases removed from V and 7 bases from J, the gap between germline ends came to 12 bases. Germline CDR1 and CDR2: MDHEN and SYDVKM. The CDR3 length is 12 residues. CDR3: CASSLGLREQYF. CDR3 nucleotides: TGTGCCAGCAGTCTAGGCCTTAGGGAGCAGTACTTC.

The J gene is TRBJ1-1, the V gene TRBV7-6; D gene ambiguous. V was shortened by 5 bases and J by 3 bases, with 10 bases between the two germline ends. Germline loops: CDR1 SGHVS, CDR2 FNYEAQ. CDR3 length: 13 amino acids. The CDR3 region has the DNA TGTGCCAGCAGCCCTCCGAGGGACACTGAAGCTTTCTTT. Its translation is CASSPPRDTEAFF.

V usage is TRBV11-2 and J usage is TRBJ1-2; D gene unclear. The V and J ends lost 5 bases and 4 bases respectively, with 14 bases between them. The CDR3 length is 14 residues. Germline V gene lookup returns CDR1 SGHAT and CDR2 FQNNGV. This CDR3 is CASSPSGVGYGYTF. The CDR3 nucleotides are TGTGCCAGCAGCCCGAGCGGGGTGGGCTATGGCTACACCTTC. Combining the CDR3 with reference TRBV11-2 and TRBJ1-2 gives the whole variable domain EAGVAQSPRYKIIEKRQSVAFWCNPISGHATLYWYQQILGQGPKLLIQFQNNGVVDDSQLPKDRFSAERLKGVDSTLKIQPAKLEDSAVYLCASSPSGVGYGYTFGSGTRLTVV.

The rearrangement links TRBV2 to TRBJ1-1; possibly TRBD1 for D (6 bases). The CDR3 has 14 amino acids. Germline values: CDR1 SNHLY, CDR2 FYNNEI. Trimming pared 5 bases from V and 1 base from J, leaving 11 bases between. CDR3 sequence: CASSRDTSNTEAFF. The CDR3 nucleotides are TGTGCCAGCAGTCGGGACACCTCGAACACTGAAGCTTTCTTT.

The CDR3: CASSRISGELFF. CDR3 bases: TGTGCCAGCAGCAGAATCTCCGGGGAGCTGTTTTTT. This chain joins TRBV6-5 and TRBJ2-2; no reliable D call. The germline V gene has CDR1 MNHEY and CDR2 SVGAGI. This CDR3 is 12 amino acids long. The V end lost 6 bases, the J end lost 6 bases, and 8 bases lay between the germline ends.

V is TRBV7-3 and J is TRBJ2-7; the D gene is possibly TRBD1 (5 bases). The CDR3 is 13 residues long. The V end lost 8 bases, the J end lost 1 base, and 12 bases lay between the germline ends. Germline V lookup: CDR1 SGHTA, CDR2 FQGTGA. This chain's CDR3 is CASQKDTSYEQYF. The CDR3 nucleotides are TGTGCCAGCCAGAAGGACACATCCTACGAGCAGTACTTC.

This rearrangement joins TRBV5-1 to TRBJ2-7, with 11 nucleotides matching TRBD1. The CDR3 covers 15 residues. V lost 1 base to trimming and J lost 3 bases; unmatched junction nucleotides: 3. Germline CDR1 and CDR2: SGHRS and YFSETQ. The CDR3 here is CASSLSGTGGYEQYF. The CDR3, as DNA: TGCGCCAGCAGCTTGTCTGGGACAGGGGGCTACGAGCAGTACTTC.

This chain connects TRBV6-5 to TRBJ1-1, with D possibly being TRBD1 (5 bases). Germline assignment: CDR1 MNHEY and CDR2 SVGAGI. V lost 10 bases and J 0 bases, leaving 18 bases between the germline ends. There are 15 residues in the CDR3. The CDR3 DNA reads as TGTGCCATCGCACAGGACCGGATGATGAACACTGAAGCTTTCTTT. This translates into CAIAQDRMMNTEAFF.

The rearrangement links TRBV5-4 to TRBJ2-5; TRBD1 matches 9 bases. Trimming took 3 bases from V and 4 from J; bases not matched to a gene: 7. Germline CDR1 reads SGHNT; CDR2 reads YYREEE (reference sequence). The CDR3 spans 15 residues. The CDR3 protein is CASSSGTGHGETQYF. The CDR3 coding sequence is TGTGCCAGCAGCTCCGGGACAGGGCATGGAGAGACCCAGTACTTC. The full variable domain, with the rest looked up from reference TRBV5-4 and TRBJ2-5, is ETGVTQSPTHLIKTRGQQVTLRCSSQSGHNTVSWYQQALGQGPQFIFQYYREEENGRGNFPPRFSGLQFPNYSSELNVNALELDDSALYLCASSSGTGHGETQYFGPGTRLLVL.

V usage is TRBV6-6 and J usage is TRBJ2-7, with D possibly matching TRBD2 (5 bases). The CDR3 contains 14 residues. CDR1 MNHNY and CDR2 SVGAGI come from the germline V gene (reference sequence). Trimming left V 7 bases short and J 3 bases short, with 16 bases between. The CDR3 spells CASTQPPRVYEQYF. The CDR3 bases are TGTGCCAGCACCCAACCGCCGAGGGTCTACGAGCAGTACTTC.

The chain combines TRBV12-5 with TRBJ2-3; TRBD2 aligns across 11 bases. Germline V gene data show CDR1 as LGHNT and CDR2 as FRNRAP. Trimming cost V 1 base and J 5 bases; bases outside gene matches: 8. The CDR3 totals 17 residues. Here the CDR3 reads CASGLALLAGVGDTQYF. The CDR3 DNA sequence: TGTGCTAGTGGTTTGGCCTTACTAGCGGGAGTTGGAGATACGCAGTATTTT.

The chain uses TRBV7-2 and TRBJ2-4; TRBD1 matches at 7 bases. The CDR3 runs 14 residues. Germline CDR1 and CDR2: SGHTA and FQGNSA. With V trimmed by 5 bases and J by 10 bases, 11 bases remained unmatched. CDR3 nucleotides: TGTGCCAGCAGCCCCAAGGGGTTCAGGGGGATTCAGTACTTC. This encodes CASSPKGFRGIQYF.

The chain joins TRBV6-6 to TRBJ2-7; the match to TRBD1 covers 7 bases. Germline assignment: CDR1 MNHNY and CDR2 SVGAGI (reference sequence). CDR3 length: 15 residues. J was trimmed by 4 bases and V by 2 bases; bases with no gene match: 8. The CDR3 loop is CASSYSFRQGYEQYF. CDR3 nucleotide sequence: TGTGCCAGCAGTTACAGCTTCAGACAGGGATACGAGCAGTACTTC.

The rearrangement uses TRBV2 and TRBJ2-5, with D perhaps matching TRBD1 (7 bases). Per germline, CDR1 SNHLY and CDR2 FYNNEI. V lost 0 bases to trimming and J lost 5 bases, with 22 bases between them. CDR3 length equals 18 residues. The CDR3 nucleotides read TGTGCCAGCAGTGAAGCAGAGACCCCCACAGGGGAGGCGGAGACCCAGTACTTC. The encoded protein is CASSEAETPTGEAETQYF.

V is TRBV6-2 or TRBV6-3 and J is TRBJ2-3; 9 positions match TRBD2. Trimming at V came to 2 bases and at J to 6 bases, leaving 3 bases not matched to a gene. CDR1 and CDR2 (germline): MNHEY, SVGEGT. This CDR3 is 14 amino acids long. CDR3 sequence reads: CASSYLSGSDTQYF. DNA of the CDR3: TGTGCCAGCAGTTACCTTAGCGGGAGTGATACGCAGTATTTT.

This chain joins TRBV11-3 and TRBJ2-2; D ambiguous. Trimming took 2 bases from V and 3 from J, leaving 7 bases between them. Per germline, CDR1 SGHNT and CDR2 YENEEA. There are 14 residues in the CDR3. CDR3 nucleotides: TGTGCCAGCAGCTTACCCCAATACACCGGGGAGCTGTTTTTT. This codes for CASSLPQYTGELFF. Using reference TRBV11-3 and TRBJ2-2 for the parts outside the CDR3, the full variable domain is EAGVVQSPRYKIIEKKQPVAFWCNPISGHNTLYWYLQNLGQGPELLIRYENEEAVDDSQLPKDRFSAERLKGVDSTLKIQPAELGDSAVYLCASSLPQYTGELFFGEGSRLTVL.

The chain combines TRBV28 with TRBJ1-2; D gene uncertain. The CDR3 totals 15 residues. V lost 5 bases and J lost 4, with 17 bases in between. CDR1 and CDR2 from the germline V gene are MDHEN and SYDVKM. The CDR3 coding sequence is TGTGCCAGCAGTGCGCCCGGCACTTCGGGCTATGGCTACACCTTC. It yields the protein CASSAPGTSGYGYTF.

This CDR3 reads CASSDSAVMSRAPSTDTQYF. The CDR3 nucleotides read TGTGCCAGCAGTGACTCTGCCGTGATGAGCAGGGCCCCCAGCACAGATACGCAGTATTTT. The chain carries TRBV6-4 and TRBJ2-3, with a weak D call TRBD1 (5 bases). The V gene lost 0 bases and the J gene lost 0 bases, with 22 bases spanning the gap. This CDR3 has 20 amino acids. Germline CDR1 MRHNA, CDR2 SNTAGT.

The gene calls are TRBV9 and TRBJ1-4; D unresolved. The ends were cut back, 4 bases at V and 8 bases at J, with 15 bases in the middle. This CDR3 has 14 amino acids. CDR1 is SGDLS and CDR2 is YYNGEE in the germline V gene. CDR3 sequence: CASSSSLENEKLFF. CDR3 in DNA: TGTGCCAGCAGCTCCAGTCTCGAAAACGAAAAACTGTTTTTT. Complete variable domain (other parts from reference TRBV9 and TRBJ1-4): DSGVTQTPKHLITATGQRVTLRCSPRSGDLSVYWYQQSLDQGLQFLIQYYNGEERAKGNILERFSAQQFPDLHSELNLSSLELGDSALYFCASSSSLENEKLFFGSGTQLSVL.